These 21 T cell receptor beta chains were all obtained from the same sample, sequenced in a study of CD8 T cells in ankylosing spondylitis. One entry per CDR3 protein, called by TCRdb with MiXCR from the 5' RACE reads. The table lists about 300,000 distinct CDR3 sequences, approximately 10% of them singletons, with roughly 9.1% in the top ten. Sample: blood, either unsorted or a sorted T cell fraction (not recorded which). The source is a female donor with ankylosing spondylitis or in good health (not recorded which).

This clonotype was detected many times. CDR3 region: CSAPSHGQETQYF. In nucleotides, the CDR3 is TGCAGTGCTCCTTCCCACGGGCAAGAGACCCAGTACTTC. V gene TRBV20-1 combines with J gene TRBJ2-5; no definite D call. CDR3 size: 13 residues. The germline CDR1 and CDR2 sequences are DFQATT and SNEGSKA (reference sequence). Trimming cost V 5 bases and J 2 bases, with 12 bases left between them.

V and J are TRBV5-6 and TRBJ2-3; 7 bases map to TRBD1. Trimming took 2 bases from V and 2 from J; bases not matched to a gene: 5. Germline values: CDR1 SGHDT, CDR2 YYEEEE. This CDR3 contains 15 residues. DNA of the CDR3: TGTGCCAGCAGCTTTCTCGGACAGGCCACAGATACGCAGTATTTT. It codes for CASSFLGQATDTQYF. The full variable domain, completed using reference TRBV5-6 and TRBJ2-3, is DAGVTQSPTHLIKTRGQQVTLRCSPKSGHDTVSWYQQALGQGPQFIFQYYEEEERQRGNFPDRFSGHQFPNYSSELNVNALLLGDSALYLCASSFLGQATDTQYFGPGTRLTVL.

This clonotype has a count of ten or more. The chain combines TRBV10-3 with TRBJ2-1; 7 nucleotides agree with TRBD1. The J segment lost 9 bases and the V segment lost 3 bases, leaving 2 bases of the junction unmatched. This CDR3 region has 12 residues. The germline gives CDR1 ENHRY, CDR2 SYGVKD. The CDR3 nucleotides are TGTGCCATCAGTGAAGGGGGCGGTGAGCAGTTCTTC. Protein: CAISEGGGEQFF.

This clonotype was detected many times. This chain joins TRBV27 and TRBJ1-5, with D possibly TRBD1 on 6 matching bases. The CDR3 runs 14 residues. Trimming took off 5 bases at V and 0 bases at J, with 8 bases between the two ends. Germline loops: CDR1 MNHEY, CDR2 SMNVEV (reference sequence). The CDR3 loop is CASSHRDSNQPQHF. CDR3 in DNA: TGTGCCAGCAGTCACAGGGATAGCAATCAGCCCCAGCATTTT.

At least ten counts were recorded for this clonotype. V usage is TRBV5-1 and J usage is TRBJ1-2; tentative D call: TRBD1 (6 bases). The CDR3 length is 16 residues. Trimming pared 4 bases from V and 7 bases from J, leaving 23 bases between. Per germline, CDR1 SGHRS and CDR2 YFSETQ. CDR3 sequence reads: CASSTDTTGRLGGYTF. The DNA of the CDR3 is TGCGCCAGCAGCACCGACACGACAGGACGGTTGGGTGGCTACACCTTC. Together with reference TRBV5-1 and TRBJ1-2, the CDR3 gives the full variable domain: KAGVTQTPRYLIKTRGQQVTLSCSPISGHRSVSWYQQTPGQGLQFLFEYFSETQRNKGNFPGRFSGRQFSNSRSEMNVSTLELGDSALYLCASSTDTTGRLGGYTFGSGTRLTVV.

Many counts were recorded for this clonotype. The chain combines TRBV12-3 or TRBV12-4 with TRBJ1-3; D is unclear. Trimming stripped 4 bases from V and 8 bases from J, with 12 bases between. The CDR3 is 13 residues long. The CDR3 region has the DNA TGTGCCAGCAGTTACCGCAGCGGAGACACCATATATTTT. This gives the protein CASSYRSGDTIYF.

V gene TRBV9 combines with J gene TRBJ2-5; 8 bases line up with TRBD2. The CDR3 has 17 amino acids. Unmatched junction bases numbered 13, after V lost 4 bases and J lost 2 bases. The germline CDR1 and CDR2 sequences are SGDLS and YYNGEE. CDR3 sequence reads: CASSFGRGGRGQETQYF. The CDR3 nucleotides read TGTGCCAGCAGCTTCGGACGGGGGGGGAGAGGTCAAGAGACCCAGTACTTC.

This clonotype was counted ten times or more. The rearrangement joins TRBV7-2 to TRBJ2-3; the D is unclear. Germline V CDR1 and CDR2: SGHTA, FQGNSA. Between the trimmed V and J ends, which lost 4 bases and 0 bases, there was a span of 11 bases. The CDR3 has 15 residues. As DNA, the CDR3 is TGTGCCAGCAGCTACAGCTTCCTAAGCACAGATACGCAGTATTTT. Residues: CASSYSFLSTDTQYF. Using reference TRBV7-2 and TRBJ2-3 for the parts outside the CDR3, the full variable domain is GAGVSQSPSNKVTEKGKDVELRCDPISGHTALYWYRQSLGQGLEFLIYFQGNSAPDKSGLPSDRFSAERTGGSVSTLTIQRTQQEDSAVYLCASSYSFLSTDTQYFGPGTRLTVL.

CDR3 protein: CASSITGANEQFF. CDR3 bases: TGCGCCAGCAGCATCACAGGGGCCAATGAGCAGTTCTTC. V and J are TRBV5-1 and TRBJ2-1; TRBD1 matches 7 bases. With 4 bases clipped from V and 6 bases from J, the junction kept 4 bases outside the gene matches. The germline gives CDR1 SGHRS, CDR2 YFSETQ. The CDR3 sequence is 13 residues long.

This clonotype occurred many times. The chain carries TRBV5-1 and TRBJ2-7; the D is unclear. V was cut by 7 bases and J by 5 bases, with 16 bases left in between. CDR1 SGHRS and CDR2 YFSETQ come from the germline V gene. CDR3 length equals 13 residues. CDR3 DNA: TGCGCCAGCTCCTCGTCGGGTAGAAACGAGCAGTACTTC. It encodes CASSSSGRNEQYF.

The sample holds many counts of this clonotype. V usage is TRBV6-1 and J usage is TRBJ2-3, with unresolved D. The germline V gene has CDR1 MNHNS and CDR2 SASEGT. V lost 5 bases and J 5 bases, leaving 8 bases between the germline ends. The length of the CDR3 is 12 residues. CDR3 protein: CASSKLGDTQYF. The CDR3 nucleotides read TGTGCCAGCAGTAAGTTGGGAGATACGCAGTATTTT.

The chain recombines TRBV15 with TRBJ2-7; D is possibly TRBD1 or TRBD2 (5 bases each). CDR3 length: 16 amino acids. CDR1 LNHNV and CDR2 YYDKDF come from the germline V gene (reference sequence). Trimming stripped 3 bases from V and 2 bases from J, with 17 bases between. CDR3 in amino acids: CATSSGSEGFTYEQYF. The CDR3, as DNA: TGTGCCACCAGCAGTGGTAGCGAGGGGTTTACCTACGAGCAGTACTTC.

This clonotype was seen at least ten times. The V gene is TRBV6-1, the J gene TRBJ2-2; 7 nucleotides align to TRBD1. V shed 6 bases, J shed 1 base, and the junction held 5 bases outside the gene matches. In germline, CDR1 is MNHNS, CDR2 SASEGT. The CDR3 has 15 amino acids. The CDR3 nucleotides read TGTGCCAGCAGGGGGACAGCCGGGAACACCGGGGAGCTGTTTTTT. It yields the protein CASRGTAGNTGELFF.

This chain joins TRBV7-2 and TRBJ2-1, with TRBD2 as a possible D gene (6 bases). Germline V gene sequence: CDR1 SGHTA, CDR2 FQGNSA. The germline V and J ends were trimmed by 1 base and 5 bases, with 12 bases remaining between them. The CDR3 is 15 residues long. CDR3 in amino acids: CASSLEAGYNNEQFF. The CDR3 bases are TGTGCCAGCAGCTTAGAGGCGGGGTATAACAATGAGCAGTTCTTC.

This clonotype was seen repeatedly, ten times or more. This chain links TRBV5-1 with TRBJ2-2; D uncertain. Per germline, CDR1 SGHRS and CDR2 YFSETQ. The CDR3 sequence is 15 residues long. V was trimmed by 0 bases and J by 3 bases, leaving 9 bases between them. The CDR3 here is CASSLVGPDTGELFF. Here the CDR3 DNA reads TGCGCCAGCAGCTTGGTAGGTCCTGACACCGGGGAGCTGTTTTTT.

This clonotype was recorded at least ten times. DNA of the CDR3: TGTGCCAGCAGCCCAAGGACTAGCGGGAGTGGGGTGGATACGCAGTATTTT. Amino acid sequence: CASSPRTSGSGVDTQYF. The J gene is TRBJ2-3, the V gene TRBV7-2, with 13 bases aligning to TRBD2. Unmatched junction bases numbered 11, after V lost 5 bases and J lost 6 bases. Germline lookup yields CDR1 SGHTA and CDR2 FQGNSA. The CDR3 loop spans 17 amino acids.

This clonotype was counted between two and nine times. The chain has TRBV10-3 and TRBJ1-1; a possible D gene is TRBD1 (6 bases). Germline V gives CDR1 ENHRY, CDR2 SYGVKD. The length of the CDR3 is 14 residues. V lost 8 bases to trimming and J lost 4 bases, with 17 bases between them. The DNA of the CDR3 is TGTGCCATCGTAAAAAACAGGGAATCCACTGAAGCTTTCTTT. Translating gives CAIVKNRESTEAFF.

This clonotype occurred many times. This chain uses TRBV20-1 with TRBJ1-3, with D possibly TRBD1 on 5 matching bases. Germline V CDR1 and CDR2: DFQATT, SNEGSKA (reference sequence). Trimming shortened V by 1 base and J by 0 bases, and 10 bases separated the two germline ends. The CDR3 contains 15 residues. In nucleotides, the CDR3 is TGCAGTGCTAGAGCCGGTGGGGGCTCTGGAAACACCATATATTTT. It translates to CSARAGGGSGNTIYF.

There are a few counts of this clonotype. The chain has TRBV5-1 and TRBJ1-1, with TRBD1 as a possible D gene (6 bases). Trimming took 4 bases from V and 0 from J, leaving 10 bases between them. Germline CDR1 is SGHRS and CDR2 is YFSETQ. This CDR3 comprises 14 residues. The CDR3 loop is CASSRDNMNTEAFF. The CDR3 DNA follows: TGCGCCAGCAGCCGGGACAACATGAACACTGAAGCTTTCTTT.

This clonotype was detected only a few times. J is TRBJ2-1 and V is TRBV9; tentative D call: TRBD2 (6 bases). The CDR3 extends over 17 amino acids. Germline V gene sequence: CDR1 SGDLS, CDR2 YYNGEE. The ends were cut back, 2 bases at V and 6 bases at J, with 21 bases in the middle. CDR3 in DNA: TGTGCCAGCAGCGTGGATCCCCCAAGACTAGTGGGCAATGAGCAGTTCTTC. It specifies CASSVDPPRLVGNEQFF. Using reference TRBV9 and TRBJ2-1 for the parts outside the CDR3, the full variable domain is DSGVTQTPKHLITATGQRVTLRCSPRSGDLSVYWYQQSLDQGLQFLIQYYNGEERAKGNILERFSAQQFPDLHSELNLSSLELGDSALYFCASSVDPPRLVGNEQFFGPGTRLTVL.

This clonotype was observed many times. V is TRBV5-1 and J is TRBJ2-1; possibly TRBD1 for D (6 bases). The germline gives CDR1 SGHRS, CDR2 YFSETQ. Trimming shortened V by 2 bases and J by 6 bases, and 18 bases separated the two germline ends. The CDR3 covers 16 residues. The CDR3, as DNA: TGCGCCAGCAGCTTTCACCAGGGGACGGGTGGCAATGAGCAGTTCTTC. Its protein product is CASSFHQGTGGNEQFF.